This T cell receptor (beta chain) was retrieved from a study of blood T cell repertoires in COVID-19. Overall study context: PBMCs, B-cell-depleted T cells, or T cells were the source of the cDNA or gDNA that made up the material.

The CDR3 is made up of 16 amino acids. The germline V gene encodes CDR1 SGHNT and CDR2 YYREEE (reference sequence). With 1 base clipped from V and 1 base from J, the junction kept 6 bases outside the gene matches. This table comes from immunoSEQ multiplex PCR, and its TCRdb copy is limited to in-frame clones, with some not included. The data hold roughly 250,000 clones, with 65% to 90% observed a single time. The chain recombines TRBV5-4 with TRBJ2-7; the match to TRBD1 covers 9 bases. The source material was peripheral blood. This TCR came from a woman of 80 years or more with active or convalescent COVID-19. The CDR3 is CASSLLVGTGSYEQYF. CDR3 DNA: TGTGCCAGCAGCTTGTTGGTCGGGACAGGGTCCTACGAGCAGTACTTC.